This record looks at one T cell receptor (beta chain) sequence and its context. Its antigen is not known. Via MiXCR, TCRdb re-called the reads, giving one row per CDR3 protein. The sample lists about 150,000 distinct CDR3 sequences, 23% seen once, with 9.5% to 12% in the top ten. The sample belongs to a study of T cell repertoires in cytomegalovirus infection. About the study: Indicated by public TCR beta signatures were CMV infection and matching HLA type.

Looked up from germline, CDR1 is LNHDA and CDR2 is SQIVND (reference sequence). The CDR3 runs to 15 residues. The ends were cut back, 3 bases at V and 3 bases at J, with 14 bases in the middle. Whole-study results and caveats: In two of eight donors, the top clonotype was HLA-C-restricted CMV-specific. The study identified carriers of CMV plus the relevant HLA from cumulative public TCR beta family frequency.

The V call is TRBV19, the J call TRBJ2-5; D might be TRBD2 (6 bases). This sequence was found in a human donor in good health (CMV status not recorded). Some clones in this sample may be carry-over from other donors' samples. Source material: PBMCs. CDR3 amino acids: CASSIGGVHKETQYF. Here the CDR3 DNA reads TGTGCCAGTAGTATTGGCGGGGTCCACAAAGAGACCCAGTACTTC.